This T cell receptor beta chain was sequenced in a study of beta chain features in type 1 diabetes. Study summary: Comparable age, gender and cell yields were observed in patients relative to healthy donors.

Sorted populations were all over 95% pure. To note about this clone: What it binds is not known.

Study-wide points: Unsettled here was the matter of whether HLA type influences TCRB rearrangement. For Type 1 diabetes patients, all four CD4+ subsets carried TCRB CDR3s that were moderately but significantly shorter.

The V and J ends lost 0 bases and 13 bases, in that order; junction bases with no gene match: 17. This CDR3 is 16 amino acids long. In germline, CDR1 is SGHNT, CDR2 YYREEE (reference sequence). Expressed TCRB transcripts were sequenced after all isolated RNA was converted to cDNA. Data came from immunoSEQ multiplex PCR; TCRdb stores just in-frame clones and leaves some out. The table records 810,000 or so clones, roughly a sixth of them present only once. The clonotype originates from a woman younger than 35 in good health. The gene calls are TRBV5-4 and TRBJ1-2, with 8 positions matching TRBD1. The material sequenced was naive CD4+ T cells from blood. This CDR3 reads CASSLVSGGQAPFRTF. In DNA form, the CDR3 reads TGTGCCAGCAGCTTGGTTTCTGGGGGACAGGCTCCTTTTCGCACCTTC.